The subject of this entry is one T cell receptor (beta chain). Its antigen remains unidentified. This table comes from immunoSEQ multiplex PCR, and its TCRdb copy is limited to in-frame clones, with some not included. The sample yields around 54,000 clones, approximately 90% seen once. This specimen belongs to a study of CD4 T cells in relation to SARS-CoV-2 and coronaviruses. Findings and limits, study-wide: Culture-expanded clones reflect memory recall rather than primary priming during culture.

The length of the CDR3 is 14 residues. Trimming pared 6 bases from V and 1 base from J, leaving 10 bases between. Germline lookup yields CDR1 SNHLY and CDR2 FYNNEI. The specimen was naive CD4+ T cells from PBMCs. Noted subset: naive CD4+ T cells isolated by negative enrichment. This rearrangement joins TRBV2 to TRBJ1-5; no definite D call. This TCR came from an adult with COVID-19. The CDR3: CASSAVESNQPQHF. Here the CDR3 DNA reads TGTGCCAGCAGCGCGGTTGAGAGCAATCAGCCCCAGCATTTT. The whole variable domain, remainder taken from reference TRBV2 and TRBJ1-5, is EPEVTQTPSHQVTQMGQEVILRCVPISNHLYFYWYRQILGQKVEFLVSFYNNEISEKSEIFDDQFSVERPDGSNFTLKIRSTKLEDSAMYFCASSAVESNQPQHFGDGTRLSIL.